This entry concerns a single T cell receptor beta chain. Its antigen remains unknown. This CDR3 is 16 amino acids long. Trimming took off 3 bases at V and 2 bases at J, with 16 bases between the two ends. Germline loops: CDR1 LNHNV, CDR2 YYDKDF (reference sequence). The sample comes from a study of sequential checkpoint blockade in melanoma. Across the study: After both sequences, patients received maintenance nivolumab. After nivolumab or ipilimumab alone, about 22 patients had week-13 rebiopsies.

The method was immunoSEQ multiplex PCR; TCRdb's version includes in-frame clones alone and lacks a portion of them. The table has around 7,000 clones, 20% to 25% seen once; the top ten hold 12%. Study-wide findings and caveats: Rising tumor T-cell fraction and clonality meant about 30 times likelier benefit.

Treatment meaning: randomized to nivolumab then ipilimumab (arm A) or the reverse (arm B). This TCR was recovered from a human donor with melanoma. Material: tumor tissue (inferred from file names), obtained from a patient given nivolumab and ipilimumab in sequence. J is TRBJ1-2 and V is TRBV15; D is ambiguous. CDR3 in amino acids: CATSRAGVLGNYGYTF. The DNA of the CDR3 is TGTGCCACCAGCAGGGCTGGGGTATTGGGAAACTATGGCTACACCTTC.